This T cell receptor beta chain appears in the sequencing data of a study of T cell responses to AZD1222 COVID-19 vaccine (dated by TCRdb to the early 2020s). For the wider study: AZD1222 recipients given second doses at about 4 weeks or at about 12 weeks were pooled, since spike-specific TCR depth and breadth were not found to differ between the two schedules. A total of 233 trial participants underwent TCR sequencing, of whom about 200 received two doses of AZD1222 and 26 received two doses of the MenACWY control vaccine. Trial participants were enrolled by age into subgroups of 18-55, 56-69 and 70-plus years, and around 150, 28 and 57 TCR-sequenced participants, respectively, were included in these subgroups.

As regards this clone: It has no known antigen specificity. Base qualities were left out, and no much larger clone turns up one base away.

Overall study results and their limits: Because no samples from the day 14 peak response were available, repertoires could be characterized only after the peak T cell response. Participants were mostly white British, with more females than males. The authors suggested clonal diversity may have been underestimated. Conclusions about previously exposed vaccinees are limited because only 5 or 6 AZD1222 recipients were SARS-CoV-2 seropositive at baseline. The 56-69-year group was small, and its depth increase did not reach significance, likely because of low power. The vaccine-associated CD4 TCRs covered the entire spike protein, and the dominant responses fell in regions 160-218 and 743-854. Reportedly, almost half of the unique spike-specific TCRs recognized epitopes lying outside the regions that are mutated in the B.1.351 and B.1.1.7 variants. After two AZD1222 doses, spike-specific TCR breadth and depth were significantly higher than at day 0 and than in MenACWY recipients.

Reading the label with the study, this specimen's time point is: baseline before first vaccination. Samples from vaccinated people were obtained from the UK trials COV001 and COV002, which included a single-blind randomized controlled phase 2/3 trial of AZD1222 (ChAdOx1 nCoV-19) in healthy adults. For TCRbeta chain sequencing, PBMC samples were collected from trial participants at day 0 and at day 28 after the second dose. The CDR3 regions of human TCRbeta chains were subjected to immunosequencing. The authors processed their data as follows. TCRs in the repertoires were compared against a reference library of SARS-CoV-2-specific TCRs that had been generated with the MIRA antigen-specificity platform. Breadth meant the fraction of unique TCRs that were SARS-CoV-2-associated, whereas depth meant the fraction of total T cells that were SARS-CoV-2-associated. Each spike-specific TCR was assigned to its reactive spike region and to a CD4 or CD8 class using the MIRA data. Log10-transformed breadth and depth values were compared by one-way ANOVA with Sidak's multiple comparisons tests. The source is immuneACCESS, and TCRdb retained only in-frame sequences with V and J called. Part of the clones is not carried over; for the studies checked, unresolved V genes explain less than half of this, and the remainder is unexplained. V and J calls and clone size are those listed in that table; D and trimming were worked out from the DNA. The sample profile shows about 110,000 clones; over 75% of them were found once. Of the sample, 4% to 5% falls within the top ten clones.

The CDR3 has 16 amino acids, counting the end cysteine and phenylalanine. Solely the CDR3 DNA is kept, with 48 bases framed from the first base. At the junction V is shortened by 2 bases and J by 4 bases; bases outside the gene matches: 7. From a lookup of the germline V gene, CDR1 and CDR2 are KGHSH and LQKENI. This receptor was identified in an adult in good health. The rearranged chain carries TRBV18 and TRBJ2-3; a stretch of 9 junction bases matches TRBD2. The sample in question was peripheral blood, obtained on day 0 of AZD1222 vaccination. This receptor has the CDR3 CASSPYLAGDADTQYF. The nucleotides are TGTGCCAGCTCACCATATTTAGCGGGGGACGCAGATACGCAGTATTTT.